The 13 T cell receptor beta chains given below trace back to one sample, sequenced in a study of T cell repertoires in cytomegalovirus infection. From the reads, TCRdb called clonotypes with MiXCR, one entry per CDR3 protein. The sample holds roughly 570,000 distinct CDR3 sequences; around 40% are singletons and the top ten take over 45%. Antigens for these TCRs are unknown. This specimen was cultured PBMCs, taken from culture after CMV antigen stimulation. Receptors were obtained from a human donor in good health (CMV status not recorded). Some clones in this sample may be carry-over from other donors' samples.

This rearrangement joins TRBV20-1 to TRBJ2-1; 10 bases agree with TRBD2. The CDR3 is 15 residues long. Per germline, CDR1 DFQATT and CDR2 SNEGSKA (reference sequence). Losses at the gene ends were 1 base for V and 5 bases for J; bases not matched to a gene: 5. CDR3 nucleotide sequence: TGCAGTGCTAGAGTAGCACTAGCGGGAAACAATGAGCAGTTCTTC. Protein: CSARVALAGNNEQFF.

This clonotype was counted only a few times. At one boundary the junction diverges from the germline segment, which might be a read error. The rearrangement links TRBV6-1 to TRBJ1-5; possibly TRBD1 for D (5 bases). There are 18 residues in the CDR3. Germline V lookup: CDR1 MNHNS, CDR2 SASEGT. The CDR3 region is CASSEGRGGLSANQPQHF. CDR3 bases: TGTGCCAGCAGCGAAGGACGGGGCGGTTTGTCCGCGAATCAGCCCCAGCATTTT.

A few counts support this clonotype. This chain links TRBV2 with TRBJ1-3, with D maybe TRBD1 (5 bases). There are 15 residues in the CDR3. V lost 6 bases, J lost 3 bases, and 15 bases lay in between. Germline CDR1 and CDR2: SNHLY and FYNNEI. CDR3 residues: CASSETWGGGNTIYF. The CDR3 DNA follows: TGTGCCAGCAGCGAGACATGGGGCGGTGGAAACACCATATATTTT.

The table lists this clonotype with a few counts. The J gene is TRBJ1-1, the V gene TRBV7-8, with 7 bases that match TRBD1. Looked up from germline, CDR1 is SGHVS and CDR2 is FQNEAQ. This CDR3 region has 14 residues. The V segment lost 4 bases and the J segment 3 bases; nucleotides outside the gene matches: 5. CDR3: CASSSGTAYTEAFF. The CDR3, as DNA: TGTGCCAGCAGCTCGGGGACAGCCTACACTGAAGCTTTCTTT.

V and J are TRBV7-8 and TRBJ2-2, with D perhaps matching TRBD2 (7 bases). V was cut by 5 bases and J by 6 bases, with 22 bases left in between. Germline CDR1 and CDR2: SGHVS and FQNEAQ. The CDR3 runs 17 residues. The CDR3 bases are TGTGCCAGCAGCCCATGGGAGGGGGGGGATCTGTCCGGGGAGCTGTTTTTT. Its translation: CASSPWEGGDLSGELFF.

The sample holds a few counts of this clonotype. This chain joins TRBV6-2 or TRBV6-3 and TRBJ2-5; TRBD2 is a possible D gene (5 bases). V dropped 6 bases and J dropped 4 bases, with 30 bases sitting between them. CDR3 size: 19 residues. Germline V CDR1 and CDR2: MNHEY, SVGEGT. This CDR3 reads CASSLSSLLAEEVVETQYF. CDR3 sequence (DNA): TGTGCCAGCAGCCTCAGCTCCTTATTGGCGGAGGAGGTTGTAGAGACCCAGTACTTC.

The chain employs TRBV20-1 and TRBJ2-1, with 12 bases aligning to TRBD2. V gave up 5 bases and J gave up 6 bases; unmatched junction bases: 5. Germline-derived CDR1 and CDR2 are DFQATT and SNEGSKA (reference sequence). The CDR3 consists of 14 residues. The chain's CDR3 is CSALAGGPPNEQFF. DNA of the CDR3: TGCAGTGCTCTAGCGGGAGGGCCCCCCAATGAGCAGTTCTTC.

This clonotype was seen more than once but under ten times. This sequence joins TRBV7-2 and TRBJ2-1; TRBD2 matches 9 bases. Germline CDR1 SGHTA, CDR2 FQGNSA. J gave up 5 bases and V 1 base, and 6 bases lay outside the gene matches. The CDR3 contains 16 residues. The CDR3 bases are TGTGCCAGCAGCTTAGTTGGCGGGGGGGCGGACAATGAGCAGTTCTTC. This codes for CASSLVGGGADNEQFF.

This rearrangement joins TRBV7-2 to TRBJ2-3; weak D call: TRBD1 (5 bases). The V gene lost 11 bases and the J gene lost 4 bases, with 10 bases spanning the gap. Per the germline V gene, CDR1 is SGHTA and CDR2 is FQGNSA. The CDR3 runs 11 residues. In nucleotides, the CDR3 is TGTGCCGACGAAGGGGCAGATACGCAGTATTTT. This sequence encodes CADEGADTQYF.

In this sample, this clonotype turned up many times. J is TRBJ1-3 and V is TRBV7-2, with D uncertain. This CDR3 contains 15 residues. Trimming left V 2 bases short and J 0 bases short, with 8 bases between. CDR1 is SGHTA, CDR2 FQGNSA, per germline. This chain's CDR3 is CASSLLLHSGNTIYF. The CDR3 bases are TGTGCCAGCAGCTTACTACTCCACTCTGGAAACACCATATATTTT. The full variable domain, completed using reference TRBV7-2 and TRBJ1-3, is GAGVSQSPSNKVTEKGKDVELRCDPISGHTALYWYRQSLGQGLEFLIYFQGNSAPDKSGLPSDRFSAERTGGSVSTLTIQRTQQEDSAVYLCASSLLLHSGNTIYFGEGSWLTVV.

The chain joins TRBV10-3 to TRBJ2-1; 11 nucleotides agree with TRBD2. V was clipped by 8 bases and J by 10 bases; unmatched bases: 10. Germline V gives CDR1 ENHRY, CDR2 SYGVKD. The CDR3 is made up of 14 amino acids. The CDR3 DNA sequence: TGTGCCATCTCTCTAGCGGGGGGTTCGAACGAGCAGTTCTTC. It codes for CAISLAGGSNEQFF.

This clonotype turned up a few times. The rearrangement links TRBV12-3 or TRBV12-4 to TRBJ2-2; D not certain. The CDR3 contains 12 residues. Trimming shortened V by 2 bases and J by 7 bases, and 5 bases separated the two germline ends. The CDR3 sequence: CASSLLVGELFF. The CDR3 nucleotides read TGTGCCAGCAGTTTATTGGTCGGGGAGCTGTTTTTT.

This clonotype was seen a few times. The chain employs TRBV4-1 and TRBJ1-6, with D tentatively TRBD1 (5 bases). Germline V lookup: CDR1 MGHRA, CDR2 YSYEKL. The V gene lost 4 bases and the J gene lost 7 bases, with 14 bases spanning the gap. This CDR3 has 15 amino acids. The CDR3 DNA reads TGCGCCAGCAGCCCAGGAGGGGTGGGAAATTCACCCCTCCACTTT. Residues: CASSPGGVGNSPLHF.